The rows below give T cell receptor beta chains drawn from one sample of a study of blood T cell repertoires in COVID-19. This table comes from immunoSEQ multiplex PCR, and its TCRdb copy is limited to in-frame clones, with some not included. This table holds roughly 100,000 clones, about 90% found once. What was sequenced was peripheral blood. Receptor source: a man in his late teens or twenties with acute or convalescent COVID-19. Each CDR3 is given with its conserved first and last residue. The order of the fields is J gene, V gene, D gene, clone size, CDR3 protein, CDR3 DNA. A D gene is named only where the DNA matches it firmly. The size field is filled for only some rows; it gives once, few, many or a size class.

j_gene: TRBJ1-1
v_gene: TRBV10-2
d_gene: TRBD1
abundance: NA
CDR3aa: CASSRQGANTEAFF
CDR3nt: TGCGCCAGCAGCCGACAGGGGGCGAACACTGAAGCTTTCTTT

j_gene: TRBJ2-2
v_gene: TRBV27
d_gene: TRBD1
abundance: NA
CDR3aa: CASSLMRTGSNGELFF
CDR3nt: TGTGCCAGCAGTTTAATGAGGACAGGGAGCAACGGGGAGCTGTTTTTT

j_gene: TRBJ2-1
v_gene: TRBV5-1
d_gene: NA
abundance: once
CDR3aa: CASSRGQIQYNEQFF
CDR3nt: TGCGCCAGCAGCCGCGGACAGATACAATACAATGAGCAGTTCTTC

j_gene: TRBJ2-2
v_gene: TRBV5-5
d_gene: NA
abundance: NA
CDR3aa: CASSPLQGANTGELFF
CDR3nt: TGTGCCAGCAGCCCCTTGCAGGGCGCGAACACCGGGGAGCTGTTTTTT

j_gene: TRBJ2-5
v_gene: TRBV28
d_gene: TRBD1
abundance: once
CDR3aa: CASRTGTQTQYF
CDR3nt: TGTGCCAGCCGGACAGGGACGCAGACCCAGTACTTC

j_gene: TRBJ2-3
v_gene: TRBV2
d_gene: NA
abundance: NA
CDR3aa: CASSLGGTDTQYF
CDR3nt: TGTGCCAGCAGCCTAGGGGGCACAGATACGCAGTATTTT

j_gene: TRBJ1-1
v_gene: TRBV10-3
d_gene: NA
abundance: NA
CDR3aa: CAISGGGEDGLGTEAFF
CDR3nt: TGTGCCATCAGTGGGGGGGGAGAGGACGGTTTAGGAACTGAAGCTTTCTTT

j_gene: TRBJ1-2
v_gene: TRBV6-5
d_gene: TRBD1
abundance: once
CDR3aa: CASSTGVIGYTF
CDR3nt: TGTGCCAGCAGTACAGGGGTGATTGGCTACACCTTC

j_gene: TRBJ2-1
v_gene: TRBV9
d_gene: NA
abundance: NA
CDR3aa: CASSVTPSAGAENEQFF
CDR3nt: TGTGCCAGCAGCGTAACCCCCAGCGCAGGGGCGGAGAATGAGCAGTTCTTC

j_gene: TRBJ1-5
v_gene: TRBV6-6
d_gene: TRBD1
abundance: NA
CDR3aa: CASSYSGTGTNQPQHF
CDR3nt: TGTGCCAGCAGTTACTCGGGGACAGGCACCAATCAGCCCCAGCATTTT

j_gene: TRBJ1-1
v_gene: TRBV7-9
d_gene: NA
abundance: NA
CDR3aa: CASSRERVNTEAFF
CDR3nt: TGTGCCAGCAGCCGGGAGAGGGTTAACACTGAAGCTTTCTTT

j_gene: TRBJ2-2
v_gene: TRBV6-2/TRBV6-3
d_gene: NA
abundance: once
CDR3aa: CASSYGSLAVRRELFF
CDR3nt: TGTGCCAGCAGTTATGGGTCTCTTGCGGTGCGGAGGGAGCTGTTTTTT

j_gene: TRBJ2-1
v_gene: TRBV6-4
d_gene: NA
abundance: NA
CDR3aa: CASSDSMAGGYNEQFF
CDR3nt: TGTGCCAGCAGTGACTCGATGGCGGGTGGATACAATGAGCAGTTCTTC

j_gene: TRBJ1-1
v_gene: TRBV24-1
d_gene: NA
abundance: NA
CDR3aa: CATSDGPSTEAFF
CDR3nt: TGTGCCACCAGTGATGGTCCCAGCACTGAAGCTTTCTTT

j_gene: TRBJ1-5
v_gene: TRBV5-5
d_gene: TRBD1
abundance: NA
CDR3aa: CASSLEGRDRGVERNQPQHF
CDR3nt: TGTGCCAGCAGCTTGGAAGGCCGGGACAGGGGAGTTGAGCGCAATCAGCCCCAGCATTTT

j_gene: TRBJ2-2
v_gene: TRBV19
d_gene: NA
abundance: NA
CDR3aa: CASSIPRTDNTGELFF
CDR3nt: TGTGCCAGTAGTATCCCCCGGACAGATAACACCGGGGAGCTGTTTTTT

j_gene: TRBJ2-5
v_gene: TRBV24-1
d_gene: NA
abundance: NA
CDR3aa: CATSDRGQGISGGGGDYLQETQYF
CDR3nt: TGTGCCACCAGTGATAGAGGACAGGGCATCTCAGGGGGTGGAGGGGACTACTTGCAAGAGACCCAGTACTTC

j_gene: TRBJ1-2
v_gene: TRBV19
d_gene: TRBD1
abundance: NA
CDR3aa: CASSIVGRTGTNYGYTF
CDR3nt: TGTGCCAGTAGTATAGTTGGTCGGACAGGGACGAACTATGGCTACACCTTC

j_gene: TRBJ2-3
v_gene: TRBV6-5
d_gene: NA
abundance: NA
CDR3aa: CASSPQGISTDTQYF
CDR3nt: TGTGCCAGCAGCCCCCAGGGGATTAGCACAGATACGCAGTATTTT

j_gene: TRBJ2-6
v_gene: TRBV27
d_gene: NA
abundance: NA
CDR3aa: CASSLLGAGANVLTF
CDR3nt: TGTGCCAGCAGTTTATTAGGGGCTGGGGCCAACGTCCTGACTTTC

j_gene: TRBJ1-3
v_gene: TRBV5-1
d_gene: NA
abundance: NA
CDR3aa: CASRSDGSSGNTIYF
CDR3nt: TGCGCCAGCAGATCCGACGGGAGCTCTGGAAACACCATATATTTT

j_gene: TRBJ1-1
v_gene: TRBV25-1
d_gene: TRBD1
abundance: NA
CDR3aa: CASSEPQGANTEAFF
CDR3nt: TGTGCCAGCAGTGAGCCCCAGGGGGCAAACACTGAAGCTTTCTTT

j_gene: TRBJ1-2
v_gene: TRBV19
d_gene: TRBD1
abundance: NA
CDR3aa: CASSILSDRGEGYTF
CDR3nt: TGTGCCAGTAGTATCCTCTCGGACAGGGGAGAAGGCTACACCTTC

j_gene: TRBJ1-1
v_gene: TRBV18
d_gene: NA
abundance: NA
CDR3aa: CASSPGTPVMNTEAFF
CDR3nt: TGTGCCAGCTCACCAGGGACACCGGTCATGAACACTGAAGCTTTCTTT

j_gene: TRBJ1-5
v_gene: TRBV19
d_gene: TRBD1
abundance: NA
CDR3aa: CATRGQVAGQPQHF
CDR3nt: TGTGCCACGCGTGGACAGGTGGCCGGTCAGCCCCAGCATTTT

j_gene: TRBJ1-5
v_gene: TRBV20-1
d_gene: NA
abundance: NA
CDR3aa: CSASNQFSNQPQHF
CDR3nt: TGCAGTGCTAGTAATCAGTTTAGCAATCAGCCCCAGCATTTT

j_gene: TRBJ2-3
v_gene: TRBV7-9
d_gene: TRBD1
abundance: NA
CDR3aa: CASSHGTVLDTQYF
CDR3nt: TGTGCCAGCAGCCACGGGACAGTATTGGATACGCAGTATTTT

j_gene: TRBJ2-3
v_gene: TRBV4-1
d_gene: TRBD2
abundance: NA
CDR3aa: CASRGGSGGARSTDTQYF
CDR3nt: TGCGCCAGCAGGGGAGGGAGCGGGGGGGCCAGGAGCACAGATACGCAGTATTTT

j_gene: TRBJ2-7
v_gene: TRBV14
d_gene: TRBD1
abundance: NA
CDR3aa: CASSQRDSQVEQYF
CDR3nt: TGTGCCAGCAGCCAACGGGACAGCCAAGTTGAGCAGTACTTC

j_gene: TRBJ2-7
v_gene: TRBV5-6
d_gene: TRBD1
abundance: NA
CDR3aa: CASSGGTGVYEQYF
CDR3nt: TGTGCCAGCAGCGGAGGGACAGGCGTCTACGAGCAGTACTTC

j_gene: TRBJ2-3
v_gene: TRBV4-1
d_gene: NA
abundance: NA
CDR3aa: CASSQGLPLGTDTQYF
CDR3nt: TGCGCCAGCAGCCAAGGACTGCCCCTTGGCACAGATACGCAGTATTTT

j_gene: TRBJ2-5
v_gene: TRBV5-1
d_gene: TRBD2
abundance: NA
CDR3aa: CASSLFSGGLQETQYF
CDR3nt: TGCGCCAGCAGCTTGTTTAGCGGGGGCCTCCAAGAGACCCAGTACTTC

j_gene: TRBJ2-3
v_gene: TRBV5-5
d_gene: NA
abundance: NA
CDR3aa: CASSTGGAPSTDTQYF
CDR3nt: TGTGCCAGCAGCACTGGGGGGGCCCCAAGCACAGATACGCAGTATTTT

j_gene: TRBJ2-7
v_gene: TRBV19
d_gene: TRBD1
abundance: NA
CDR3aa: CASSATGAGYEQYF
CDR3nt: TGTGCCAGTAGTGCCACAGGGGCGGGTTACGAGCAGTACTTC

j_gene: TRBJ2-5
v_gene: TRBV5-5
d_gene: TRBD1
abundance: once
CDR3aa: CASSLGSGGFYMETQYF
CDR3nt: TGTGCCAGCAGCTTGGGGTCAGGGGGCTTTTATATGGAGACCCAGTACTTC

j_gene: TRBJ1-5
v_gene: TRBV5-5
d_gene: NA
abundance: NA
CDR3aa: CASSLGEYQPQHF
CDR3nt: TGTGCCAGCAGCTTGGGGGAGTATCAGCCCCAGCATTTT

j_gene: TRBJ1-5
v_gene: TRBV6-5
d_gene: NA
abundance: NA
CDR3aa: CASTNREGQPQHF
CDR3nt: TGTGCCAGCACCAACAGGGAGGGACAGCCCCAGCATTTT

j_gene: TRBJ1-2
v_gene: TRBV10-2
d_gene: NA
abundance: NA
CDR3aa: CATNRGEYGYTF
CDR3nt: TGCGCCACCAATCGGGGGGAATATGGCTACACCTTC

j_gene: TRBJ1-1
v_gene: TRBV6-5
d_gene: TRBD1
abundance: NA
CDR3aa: CASRMGQGISTEAFF
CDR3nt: TGTGCCAGCAGAATGGGACAGGGGATTAGCACTGAAGCTTTCTTT

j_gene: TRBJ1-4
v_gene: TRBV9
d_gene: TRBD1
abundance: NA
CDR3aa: CASSPQGIGQGTEKLFF
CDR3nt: TGTGCCAGCAGCCCCCAAGGAATAGGACAGGGGACTGAAAAACTGTTTTTT

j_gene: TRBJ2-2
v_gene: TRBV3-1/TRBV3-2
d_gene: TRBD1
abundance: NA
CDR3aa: CASSQRTGSYTGELFF
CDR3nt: TGTGCCAGCAGCCAAAGGACAGGGAGCTACACCGGGGAGCTGTTTTTT

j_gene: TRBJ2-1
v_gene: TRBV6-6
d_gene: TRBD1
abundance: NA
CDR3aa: CASSTTGVDEQFF
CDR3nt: TGTGCCAGCAGTACTACAGGGGTGGATGAGCAGTTCTTC

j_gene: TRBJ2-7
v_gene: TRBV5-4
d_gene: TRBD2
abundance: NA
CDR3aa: CASSSLGLAGAHEQYF
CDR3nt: TGTGCCAGCAGCTCGCTAGGACTAGCGGGAGCCCACGAGCAGTACTTC

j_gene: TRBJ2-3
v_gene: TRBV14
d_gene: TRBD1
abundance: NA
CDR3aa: CASSPGTGESTDTQYF
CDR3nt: TGTGCCAGCAGCCCAGGGACAGGGGAAAGCACAGATACGCAGTATTTT

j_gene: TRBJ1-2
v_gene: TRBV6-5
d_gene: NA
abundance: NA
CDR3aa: CASRAGIWNYGYTF
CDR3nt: TGTGCCAGCAGGGCGGGGATCTGGAACTATGGCTACACCTTC

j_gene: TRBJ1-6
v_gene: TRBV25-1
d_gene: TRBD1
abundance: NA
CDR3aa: CASSDFRDSYSPLHF
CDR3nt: TGTGCCAGCAGTGACTTCCGGGACAGTTATTCACCCCTCCACTTT

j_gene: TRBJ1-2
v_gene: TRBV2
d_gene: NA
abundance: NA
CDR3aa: CASREGQGIYGYTF
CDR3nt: TGTGCCAGCAGAGAGGGTCAGGGGATCTATGGCTACACCTTC

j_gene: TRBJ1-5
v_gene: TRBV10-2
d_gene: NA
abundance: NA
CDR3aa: CASRTPNSNQPQHF
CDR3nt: TGCGCCAGCAGAACTCCGAATAGCAATCAGCCCCAGCATTTT

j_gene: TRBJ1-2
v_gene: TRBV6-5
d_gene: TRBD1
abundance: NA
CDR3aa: CASSYDSTGGSYGYTF
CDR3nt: TGTGCCAGCAGTTACGATTCGACAGGGGGTTCCTATGGCTACACCTTC

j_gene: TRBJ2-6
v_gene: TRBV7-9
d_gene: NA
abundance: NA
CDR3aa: CASILPSGANVLTF
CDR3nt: TGTGCCAGCATCCTCCCGAGTGGGGCCAACGTCCTGACTTTC

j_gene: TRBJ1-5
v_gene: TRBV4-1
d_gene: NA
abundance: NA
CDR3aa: CASSQVGRGRGNQPQHF
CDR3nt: TGCGCCAGCAGCCAAGTCGGGCGGGGTAGAGGCAATCAGCCCCAGCATTTT

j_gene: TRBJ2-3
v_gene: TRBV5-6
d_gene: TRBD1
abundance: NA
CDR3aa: CASKRDRGVDTQYF
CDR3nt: TGTGCCAGCAAACGGGACAGGGGGGTGGATACGCAGTATTTT